Each of the 14 T cell receptor beta chains below was sequenced from the same sample in a study of blood T cell repertoires in COVID-19. Clones were sequenced by immunoSEQ multiplex PCR, and TCRdb holds only the in-frame ones, with some missing. Of some 200,000 clones listed, over 75% are singletons. The sequenced material came from PBMCs or T cells enriched from blood (not recorded which). The source is a man aged 25 to 40 in a cohort exposed to, infected with or recovered from COVID-19 (not recorded which).

This clone has only one observation. The genes are TRBV4-1 and TRBJ1-1; D might be TRBD1 (5 bases). Trimming cost V 5 bases and J 1 base, with 11 bases left between them. Germline CDR1 reads MGHRA; CDR2 reads YSYEKL. CDR3 length equals 14 residues. CDR3: CASSYVGGNTEAFF. The CDR3 nucleotides are TGCGCCAGCAGCTACGTCGGGGGGAACACTGAAGCTTTCTTT.

The gene calls are TRBV7-8 and TRBJ1-5; 9 nucleotides align to TRBD1. Germline CDR1 reads SGHVS; CDR2 reads FQNEAQ. V shed 4 bases, J shed 7 bases, and the junction held 11 bases outside the gene matches. The CDR3 runs to 16 residues. CDR3 bases: TGTGCCAGCAGCTGGGGACAGGGATCGCAGGAACAGCCCCAGCATTTT. Translated: CASSWGQGSQEQPQHF.

DNA of the CDR3: TGTGCCAGCAGTGCTCCGGGACTAGAGGAGACCCAGTACTTC. As protein: CASSAPGLEETQYF. The gene calls are TRBV6-2 or TRBV6-3 and TRBJ2-5; 8 bases match TRBD2. Germline CDR1 MNHEY, CDR2 SVGEGT. There are 14 residues in the CDR3. V was pared by 5 bases and J by 5 bases, with 7 bases of the junction left unmatched.

This clone was counted a few times. V usage is TRBV28 and J usage is TRBJ2-1, with 8 bases identical to TRBD2. CDR1 is MDHEN, CDR2 SYDVKM, per germline. The CDR3 consists of 15 residues. V shed 2 bases, J shed 5 bases, and the junction held 5 bases outside the gene matches. The CDR3 here is CASSLRGLVNNEQFF. CDR3 DNA: TGTGCCAGCAGTTTAAGGGGACTAGTGAACAATGAGCAGTTCTTC.

This rearrangement joins TRBV15 to TRBJ2-2; D perhaps matches TRBD2 (6 bases). Germline-derived CDR1 and CDR2 are LNHNV and YYDKDF (reference sequence). V lost 5 bases, J lost 4 bases, and 23 bases lay in between. This CDR3 contains 18 residues. The CDR3 sequence is CATSRPPQGPGVTGELFF. Here the CDR3 DNA reads TGTGCCACCAGCCGCCCACCTCAGGGCCCGGGGGTCACCGGGGAGCTGTTTTTT.

The CDR3 DNA reads as TGTGCCAGCAGCCAAGTTCGTCGGGCAGGGACTAACTATGGCTACACCTTC. It yields the protein CASSQVRRAGTNYGYTF. V is TRBV3-1 (or the pseudogene TRBV3-2) and J is TRBJ1-2, with D possibly TRBD1 on 5 matching bases. The CDR3 runs 17 residues. CDR1 LGHDT and CDR2 YNNKEL come from the germline V gene (reference sequence). The V and J ends lost 1 base and 0 bases respectively, with 15 bases between them.

V gene TRBV7-8 combines with J gene TRBJ2-4; D call uncertain. The V gene's germline CDR1 is SGHVS and CDR2 FQNEAQ. Trimming took 1 base from V and 0 from J, leaving 10 bases between them. CDR3 length: 16 amino acids. The DNA of the CDR3 is TGTGCCAGCAGCTTAGGGGCTACGCTAGCCAAAAACATTCAGTACTTC. It translates to CASSLGATLAKNIQYF.

This chain uses TRBV27 with TRBJ2-7; 8 bases are a match to TRBD1. Germline V lookup: CDR1 MNHEY, CDR2 SMNVEV (reference sequence). J gave up 2 bases and V 5 bases, and 11 bases lay outside the gene matches. This CDR3 spans 16 amino acids. The CDR3 nucleotides read TGTGCCAGCAGTCGACTGGGACAGGCGCCACCCTACGAGCAGTACTTC. Translated, it gives CASSRLGQAPPYEQYF.

The chain is built from TRBV7-3 and TRBJ2-1; TRBD1 matches 9 bases. V dropped 5 bases and J dropped 10; count of bases not matched to a gene: 12. The CDR3 is 15 amino acids. From germline, CDR1 is SGHTA and CDR2 FQGTGA. The CDR3 protein is CASSPQGQGPGEQFF. The CDR3 nucleotides read TGTGCCAGCAGCCCACAGGGACAGGGCCCCGGGGAGCAGTTCTTC.

The chain joins TRBV7-8 to TRBJ2-3; D remains unclear. This CDR3 comprises 14 residues. V lost 2 bases and J lost 4, with 10 bases in between. CDR1 and CDR2 from the germline V gene are SGHVS and FQNEAQ. CDR3: CASSLRSVPDTQYF. The CDR3 bases are TGTGCCAGCAGCTTAAGATCAGTCCCAGATACGCAGTATTTT.

At least ten counts were recorded for this clone. The chain combines TRBV4-1 with TRBJ1-5; D is ambiguous. V lost 2 bases to trimming and J lost 11 bases, with 22 bases between them. CDR1 and CDR2 (germline): MGHRA, YSYEKL. This CDR3 contains 16 residues. The CDR3 reads CASSQQYLGSGGAQHF. The CDR3 DNA reads as TGCGCCAGCAGCCAACAATACCTAGGGAGTGGTGGAGCCCAGCATTTT.

The chain is built from TRBV10-2 and TRBJ1-1; D uncertain. V dropped 7 bases and J dropped 2 bases, with 11 bases sitting between them. Germline V CDR1 and CDR2: WSHSY, SAAADI. The CDR3 is 13 amino acids. For the CDR3, the DNA is TGCGCCAGCACCGAGCAGACAAACACTGAAGCTTTCTTT. Protein sequence: CASTEQTNTEAFF.

This chain uses TRBV4-3 with TRBJ1-4; 9 bases fit TRBD1. CDR3 size: 14 residues. Germline V gene lookup returns CDR1 LGHNA and CDR2 YSLEER. After removal of 6 bases from V and 5 bases from J, the junction contained 4 bases not matched to a gene. CDR3 nucleotides: TGCGCCAGCAGGGGACAGGGTAAGAATGAAAAACTGTTTTTT. It encodes CASRGQGKNEKLFF.

The rearrangement uses TRBV5-1 and TRBJ2-7; D not certain. The CDR3 spans 13 residues. The germline V gene encodes CDR1 SGHRS and CDR2 YFSETQ. V shed 0 bases and J shed 2 bases, with 6 bases lying between them. CDR3 nucleotides: TGCGCCAGCAGCTTGGGTCCCGCCTACGAGCAGTACTTC. This sequence encodes CASSLGPAYEQYF.